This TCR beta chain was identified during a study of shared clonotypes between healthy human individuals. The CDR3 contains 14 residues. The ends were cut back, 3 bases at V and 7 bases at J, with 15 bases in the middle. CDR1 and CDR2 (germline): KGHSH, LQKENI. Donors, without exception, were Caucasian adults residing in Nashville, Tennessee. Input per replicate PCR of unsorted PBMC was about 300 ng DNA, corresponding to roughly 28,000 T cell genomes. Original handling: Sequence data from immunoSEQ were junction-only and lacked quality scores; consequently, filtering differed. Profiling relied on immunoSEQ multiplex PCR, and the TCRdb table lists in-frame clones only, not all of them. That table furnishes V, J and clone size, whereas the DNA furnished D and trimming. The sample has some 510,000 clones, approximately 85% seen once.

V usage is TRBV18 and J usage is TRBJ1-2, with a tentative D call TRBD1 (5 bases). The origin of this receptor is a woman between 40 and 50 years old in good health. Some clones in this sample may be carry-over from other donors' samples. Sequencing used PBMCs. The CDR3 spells CASSPSVGGSGYTF. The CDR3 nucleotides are TGTGCCAGCTCACCGTCGGTCGGGGGATCTGGCTACACCTTC.